A selection of T cell receptor beta chains follows, all from one sample in a study of blood T cell repertoires in COVID-19. Assay used: immunoSEQ multiplex PCR; TCRdb lists only in-frame clones, some missing. The data show about 19,000 clones, over 70% seen once. Sequenced: peripheral blood. The source is a human donor in a cohort sampled during active COVID-19. Both conserved end residues are part of each CDR3. A D gene is named only where the DNA matches it firmly. Size is stated for part of the rows, as once, few or many counts, or as a class when the clone is expanded.

d_call j_call v_call clone_size cdr3_nt cdr3_aa
- TRBJ1-4 TRBV5-1 few TGCGCCAGCAGCTTTTCACAGGGTAATGAAAAACTGTTTTTT CASSFSQGNEKLFF
- TRBJ1-1 TRBV2 - TGTGCCAGCAGTGCCCGCAGGGGCACTGAAGCTTTCTTT CASSARRGTEAFF
TRBD1 TRBJ2-7 TRBV7-9 large TGTGCCAGCAGCTTTACCCCCGGGACAGGGGCGAACGAGCAGTACTTC CASSFTPGTGANEQYF
- TRBJ2-7 TRBV27 - TGTGCCAGCGGGACTCATGAGGCCTCCTACGAGCAGTACTTC CASGTHEASYEQYF
TRBD2 TRBJ2-1 TRBV13 - TGTGCCAGCAGCACGCCGGGACTAGCGGGAGGGGGTCAGTTCTTC CASSTPGLAGGGQFF
- TRBJ1-5 TRBV29-1 - TGCAGCGTTGATTCAGGGATCAATCAGCCCCAGCATTTT CSVDSGINQPQHF
- TRBJ2-1 TRBV24-1 - TGTGCCACCAGTGATGGGGACACATACAATGAGCAGTTCTTC CATSDGDTYNEQFF
- TRBJ1-2 TRBV5-8 - TGTGCCAGCAGCTCCGTCGAGTTGGGGGGAGTGCGCTATGGCTACACCTTC CASSSVELGGVRYGYTF
- TRBJ2-6 TRBV4-1 - TGCGCCAGCAGCCAAGGGCAGGCCCACTCTGGGGCCAACGTCCTGACTTTC CASSQGQAHSGANVLTF
- TRBJ2-1 TRBV19 - TGTGCCAGTAGTATAGCCAGCGGACCCATCGATGAGCAGTTCTTC CASSIASGPIDEQFF
TRBD2 TRBJ2-1 TRBV7-9 - TGTGCCAGCGGGTGGGCTAGCGGGGCCCTCTCCTACAATGAGCAGTTCTTC CASGWASGALSYNEQFF
TRBD2 TRBJ2-1 TRBV11-3 - TGTGCCAGCAGCCCTAGAAGGGGGACTAGCGGGAGAGATCATGAGCAGTTCTTC CASSPRRGTSGRDHEQFF
TRBD2 TRBJ2-7 TRBV7-9 - TGTGCCAGCAGATCCTGGACTAGCGGAAACTACGAGCAGTACTTC CASRSWTSGNYEQYF
TRBD1 TRBJ1-1 TRBV10-3 once TGTGCCATCGCCACAGGGGGGAACACTGAAGCTTTCTTT CAIATGGNTEAFF
TRBD2 TRBJ2-1 TRBV3-1/TRBV3-2 - TGTGCCAGCAGCCAAGATGGGCGGGAGCACAATGAGCAGTTCTTC CASSQDGREHNEQFF
- TRBJ2-3 TRBV10-3 - TGTGCCATAAGTCGCTCCACCGTCTCCCTTTTAGACGAGAAAATCCACGGAGAAGGCTTT CAISRSTVSLLDEKIHGEGF
TRBD2 TRBJ2-7 TRBV18 - TGTGCCAGCTCAAAAACTAGCGTGACGACCTACGAGCAGTACTTC CASSKTSVTTYEQYF
- TRBJ1-1 TRBV6-5 - TGTGCCAGCAGTTACGGAGATAAAAGAGCTTTCTTT CASSYGDKRAFF
- TRBJ1-1 TRBV19 - TGTGCCAGTAGATGGCCAGCGGGGAGGAACACTGAAGCTTTCTTT CASRWPAGRNTEAFF
TRBD2 TRBJ2-6 TRBV4-1 - TGCGCCAGCAGCCAGGCTAGCGGGAGGGGAGCTGGGGCCAACGTCCTGACTTTC CASSQASGRGAGANVLTF
TRBD2 TRBJ2-3 TRBV3-1/TRBV3-2 once TGTGCCAGCAGCCAAGATCCCGGGACTAGTAATACGCAGTATTTT CASSQDPGTSNTQYF
TRBD2 TRBJ2-3 TRBV9 - TGTGCCAGCAGCGCGGGAGGGTGGACAGATACGCAGTATTTT CASSAGGWTDTQYF
- TRBJ2-1 TRBV10-1 few TGCGCCAGCAGTGAGATTCGCGGCAATGAGCAGTTCTTC CASSEIRGNEQFF
- TRBJ2-4 TRBV18 - TGTGCCAGCTCACCACCGTCGCAACTGAACATTCAGTACTTC CASSPPSQLNIQYF
- TRBJ2-2 TRBV5-1 - TGCGCCAGCAGCTCCTCTGCGAACACCGGGGAGCTGTTTTTT CASSSSANTGELFF
TRBD2 TRBJ2-2 TRBV5-1 - TGCGCCAGCAGCTTGCTAGCGGGAGCGGCCGGGGAGCTGTTTTTT CASSLLAGAAGELFF
TRBD1 TRBJ2-2 TRBV28 - TGTGCCAGCAGTTCAGGGGGCGCAGGCACCGGGGAGCTGTTTTTT CASSSGGAGTGELFF
- TRBJ1-6 TRBV7-9 - TGTGCCAGCAGCCCCGCCCAGGGAGGGCGCGGGGTATCACCCCTCCACTTT CASSPAQGGRGVSPLHF